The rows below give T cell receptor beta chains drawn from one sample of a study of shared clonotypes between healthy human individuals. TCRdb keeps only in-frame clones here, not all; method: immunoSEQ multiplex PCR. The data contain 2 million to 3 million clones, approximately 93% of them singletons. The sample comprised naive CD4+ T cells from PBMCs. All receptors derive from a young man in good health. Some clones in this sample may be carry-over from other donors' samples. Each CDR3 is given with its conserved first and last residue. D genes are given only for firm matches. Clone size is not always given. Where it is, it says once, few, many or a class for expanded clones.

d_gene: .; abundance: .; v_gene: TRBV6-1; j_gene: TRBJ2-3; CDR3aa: CASSETGPGTDTQYF; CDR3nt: TGTGCCAGCAGTGAGACGGGACCAGGGACAGATACGCAGTATTTT
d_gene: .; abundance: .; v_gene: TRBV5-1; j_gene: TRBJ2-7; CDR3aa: CASSLVTGNYEQYF; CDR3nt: TGCGCCAGCAGCTTGGTGACCGGGAACTACGAGCAGTACTTC
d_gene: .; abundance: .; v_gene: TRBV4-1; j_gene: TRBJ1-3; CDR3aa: CASSQMIASGNTIYF; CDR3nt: TGCGCCAGCAGCCAAATGATCGCTTCTGGAAACACCATATATTTT
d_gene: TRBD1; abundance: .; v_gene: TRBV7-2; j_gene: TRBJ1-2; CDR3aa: CASGQGAEIYGYTF; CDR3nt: TGTGCCAGCGGACAGGGGGCGGAGATCTATGGCTACACCTTC
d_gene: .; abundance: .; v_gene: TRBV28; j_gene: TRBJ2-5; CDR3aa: CASSLRSATYQETQYF; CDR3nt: TGTGCCAGCAGTTTAAGGTCCGCCACGTACCAAGAGACCCAGTACTTC
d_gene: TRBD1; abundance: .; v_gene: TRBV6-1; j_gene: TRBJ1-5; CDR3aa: CASSGNRGNNQPQHF; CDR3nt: TGTGCCAGCAGTGGGAACAGGGGAAACAATCAGCCCCAGCATTTT
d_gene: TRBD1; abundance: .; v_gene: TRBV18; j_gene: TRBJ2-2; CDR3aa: CASSPGQSNTGELFF; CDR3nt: TGTGCCAGCTCACCGGGACAGTCGAACACCGGGGAGCTGTTTTTT
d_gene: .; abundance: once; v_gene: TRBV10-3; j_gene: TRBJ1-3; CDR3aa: CAISGNSGNTIYF; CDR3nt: TGTGCCATCAGTGGCAACTCTGGAAACACCATATATTTT
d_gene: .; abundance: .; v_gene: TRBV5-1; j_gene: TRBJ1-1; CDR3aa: CASRSSFTEAFF; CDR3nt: TGCGCCAGCAGGTCTTCGTTTACTGAAGCTTTCTTT
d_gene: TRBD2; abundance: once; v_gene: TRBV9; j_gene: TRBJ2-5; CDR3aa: CASSDGGSYLETQYF; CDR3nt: TGTGCCAGCAGCGATGGCGGGAGTTATCTAGAGACCCAGTACTTC
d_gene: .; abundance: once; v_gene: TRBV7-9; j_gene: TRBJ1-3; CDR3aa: CASSLGTSGNTIYF; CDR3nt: TGTGCCAGCAGCTTGGGGACCTCTGGAAACACCATATATTTT
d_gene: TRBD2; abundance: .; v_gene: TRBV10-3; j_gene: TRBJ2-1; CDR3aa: CATSGGPNEQFF; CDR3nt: TGTGCCACCTCGGGAGGGCCTAATGAGCAGTTCTTC